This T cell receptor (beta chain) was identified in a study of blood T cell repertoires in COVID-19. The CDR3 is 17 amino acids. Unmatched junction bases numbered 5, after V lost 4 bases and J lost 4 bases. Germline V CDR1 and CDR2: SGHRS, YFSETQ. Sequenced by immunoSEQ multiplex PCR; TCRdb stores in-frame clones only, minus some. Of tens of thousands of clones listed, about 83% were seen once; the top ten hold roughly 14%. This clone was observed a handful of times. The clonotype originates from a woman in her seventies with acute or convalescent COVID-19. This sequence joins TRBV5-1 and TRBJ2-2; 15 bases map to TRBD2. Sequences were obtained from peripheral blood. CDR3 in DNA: TGCGCCAGCAGCCGAGGACTAGCGGGGGGGCTCACCGGGGAGCTGTTTTTT. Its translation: CASSRGLAGGLTGELFF.